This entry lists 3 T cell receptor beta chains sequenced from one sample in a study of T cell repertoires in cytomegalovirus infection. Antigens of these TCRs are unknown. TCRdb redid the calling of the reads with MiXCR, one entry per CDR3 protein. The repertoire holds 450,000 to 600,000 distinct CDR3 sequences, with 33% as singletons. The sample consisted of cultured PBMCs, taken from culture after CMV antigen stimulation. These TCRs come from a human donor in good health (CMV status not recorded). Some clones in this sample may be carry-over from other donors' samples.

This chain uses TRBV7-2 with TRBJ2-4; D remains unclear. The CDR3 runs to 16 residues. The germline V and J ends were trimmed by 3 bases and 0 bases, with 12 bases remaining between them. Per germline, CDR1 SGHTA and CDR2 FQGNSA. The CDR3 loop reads CASSFLTVKAKNIQYF. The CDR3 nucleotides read TGTGCCAGCAGCTTCCTAACGGTTAAAGCCAAAAACATTCAGTACTTC.

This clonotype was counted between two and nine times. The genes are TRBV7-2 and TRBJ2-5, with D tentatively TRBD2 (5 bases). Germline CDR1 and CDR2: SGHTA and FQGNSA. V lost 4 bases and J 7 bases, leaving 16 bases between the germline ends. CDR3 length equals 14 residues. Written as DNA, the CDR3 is TGTGCCAGCAGCTCCCTGGTTGATCGGGGGACCCAGTACTTC. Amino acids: CASSSLVDRGTQYF.

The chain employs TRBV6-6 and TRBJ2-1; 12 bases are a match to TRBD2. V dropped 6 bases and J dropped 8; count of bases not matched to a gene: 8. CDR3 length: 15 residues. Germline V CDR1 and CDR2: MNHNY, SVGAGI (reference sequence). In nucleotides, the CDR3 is TGTGCCAGCAGCCACGGACTAGCGGGAACGGATGAGCAGTTCTTC. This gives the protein CASSHGLAGTDEQFF.